This T cell receptor beta chain originates from a study of T cells in Graves' hyperthyroidism and ophthalmopathy. Amplification yielded TCR beta CDR3 regions, with RNA transcripts as the source. The study used the HTBI primer set for a first-round RT-PCR of the TCR CDR3. TCRdb reprocessed the multiplex PCR reads via MiXCR and lists one record per CDR3 protein. The sample comprises 550,000 to 600,000 distinct CDR3 sequences, around 15% of which are singletons, and 18% rests with the top ten. Trimming took 3 bases from V and 2 from J, leaving 12 bases between them. Germline V lookup: CDR1 KGHDR, CDR2 SFDVKD. The CDR3 length is 15 residues.

The sample taken for sequencing was blood. This sequence originates from a woman aged 18-29 years with Graves' hyperthyroidism. The V and J genes are TRBV24-1 and TRBJ1-2, with unresolved D. CDR3 nucleotide sequence: TGTGCCACCAGTGATGTCGAGGGCCCCAACTATGGCTACACCTTC. Its protein product is CATSDVEGPNYGYTF.